This TCR beta chain was sequenced for a study of cytomegalovirus exposure and HLA in healthy donors (dated 2017 in TCRdb). Regarding the research as a whole: In an earlier analysis of 450 to 750 of the donors, 250 to 300 Gb of sequence data and approximately 120 million unique TCR beta sequences from about 180 million T cells were reported. Genome-wide SNP genotypes for about 65% of the 666 donors were used in a later genetic analysis, which treated that subset as a discovery cohort. A separate validation cohort of roughly 130 different subjects was used in addition to the approximately 700-subject first cohort. Around 330 gigabases of sequencing data and 75 million to 85 million unique TCR sequences made up an early release that covered fewer than 650 HLA-typed donors. Donor age, sex, ethnicity and CMV serostatus were compiled alongside the repertoire data. The genetic ancestry cluster associated with self-reported Caucasian donors included 81% of the approximately 430 genotyped donors. High-throughput TCR immunosequencing, statistical association of individual TCRs with disease status, and machine learning were combined to predict cytomegalovirus infection status. The aim of the study was to test whether cataloging public T cell receptors could identify signatures of past pathogen exposure. The number of donors typed differed by locus, with roughly 620-640 for A, B, C, DRB1 and DQB1, around 500 for DQA1, nearly 610 for DPA1, and roughly 450 for DPB1. Class I and class II HLA loci were covered by the typing at four-digit resolution. In the later analysis, no new phenotypic data were used to find candidate immune exposures; instead, reliance was placed on TCR beta sequences and their occurrence across donors. About five DR-DQ haplotypes were handled as single units for association and clustering, since linkage in the cohort was strong. Using immunosequencing, the study profiled T cell repertoires from around 670 subjects and related those repertoires to cytomegalovirus serostatus. All discovery cohort repertoires had been generated on a single sequencing platform. Among approximately 370 genotyped donors of the cohort, an average of around 250,000 unique TCR beta nucleotide sequences was sequenced per donor, of which about 20% were non-productive. To study patterns of TCR occurrence, a later analysis re-analyzed previously published TCR beta repertoires from 550 to 800 donors and added high-resolution HLA genotyping. An earlier analysis of 500 to 750 of the donors applied high-throughput TCR beta sequencing to assess whether each TCR beta V gene segment acted as functional or pseudogenic. Study-wide findings and limitations: The authors suggested that the approach could potentially be extended to other disease states and immunological phenotypes. Because counts were too low, around 17 rarely observed V segments, including chromosome 9 orphons, were left out of the earlier analysis of over 550 of the donors. A cluster of highly shared sequence variants was judged likely to be a technical artifact of the sequencing pipeline. A total of some 180 TCR beta chains were listed by the study as associated with cytomegalovirus. The 87-base-pair reads could not distinguish some IMGT-functional V segments, including TRBV6-2 and TRBV6-3, so those segments were excluded. At a false discovery rate of 0.05, a later analysis linked around 15,000 TCR beta sequences to specific HLA alleles. V-gene and J-gene trimming of TCR beta chains was associated with a missense DCLRE1C variant in a later genetic analysis, and the association was replicated in an independent cohort. Roughly uniform sequencing depth across donors was assumed in presence/absence analyses, although this assumption may not hold. Cytomegalovirus status was reported to be diagnosed by the classifier with high specificity and sensitivity in both the original and validation cohorts. While some public TCRs were present in many individuals, most TCR sequences turned up only very rarely across donors. A further reported finding was that TCR beta sequences accurately predicted the HLA-A and HLA-B alleles for most subjects in the first cohort. In an earlier analysis of 587 of the donors, most TCR beta V segments appeared in productive rearrangements about 90% or about 30% of the time, broadly matching IMGT annotations. In a later analysis, the rate of TCR association differed among HLA loci, with DRB1 alleles having the most associated TCRs and HLA-C alleles having the fewest. In vitro tests confirmed that a few of the cytomegalovirus-associated TCR beta chains recognize cytomegalovirus antigens. Several of the top co-occurrence clusters appeared to be linked to parvovirus B19, influenza, CMV and Epstein-Barr virus, according to a later analysis. The only immune exposure information available for the cohort was CMV serostatus. According to a later analysis, most CMV-associated TCR beta chains appeared to be HLA-restricted, and the HLA associations seemed to be driven largely by CMV exposure. When HLA alleles, especially DR and DQ, strongly co-occurred, TCR associations were difficult to assign to individual alleles. A later analysis found that HLA-associated TCR beta chains were more clonally expanded and had lower generation probabilities than equally common non-associated chains. Correlated functional status among segregating V segments might reflect linkage disequilibrium, but an unknown experimental factor could not be ruled out. The cohort was sequenced for TCR beta chains only, and without alpha or paired-chain data the features that could be detected were limited. HLA typing was unavailable for some donors at each locus, so association tests used only the typed subset. In a later genetic analysis, fewer N-insertions in productive TCRs were reported among donors in an Asian-associated ancestry cluster than the roughly 700-donor mean.

There are 13 amino acids in the CDR3, from cysteine to phenylalanine inclusive. The CDR3 DNA has 39 bases and is translated from base 1. Relative to germline, V is 4 bases shorter and J is 0 bases shorter, with 7 bases between their ends. Taken from the germline V gene, the CDR1 and CDR2 loops are SQVTM and ANQGSEA. About this clone itself: Its antigen specificity is not known.

The cohort consisted of 600 or so healthy bone marrow donors. Cohort members were all nominally healthy when sampled, although unrecorded immune exposures were likely present. The donor tested CMV seronegative, placing the donor among the 352 seronegative members of the cohort. Every donor gave a peripheral blood sample, and the peripheral blood mononuclear cells from that sample were used for TCR beta sequencing. Genomic DNA extraction from the blood cell samples was performed with the Qiagen DNeasy Blood Extraction Kit. The library was produced with the immunoSEQ multiplex PCR assay. The multiplex PCR relied on a mix of 60 forward primers for TCR Vbeta segments and 13 reverse primers for TCR Jbeta segments. A multiplex PCR assay on genomic DNA amplified the CDR3 region of rearranged TCR beta genes. The Illumina HiSeq System was used to sequence the amplified TCR beta libraries as 87-base-pair reads. Per the original workflow: A later analysis counted approximately 76 million unique TCR beta chains across the 650 to 800 repertoires, and roughly 11 million of these chains were shared by at least two donors. Raw reads were error-corrected and collapsed into unique sequences with a nearest-neighbor algorithm that merged closely related sequences to remove PCR and sequencing errors. CDR3 sequences were aligned to IMGT reference sequences to assign V, D and J gene segments. Each retained sequence needed at least a six-nucleotide match to both a V gene segment and a J gene segment. A rearrangement was called productive if the CDR3 had no stop codons and remained in frame with V and J, and every other rearrangement was called non-productive. Following IMGT convention, CDR3 was defined as the stretch from the second conserved V-encoded cysteine to the conserved J-encoded phenylalanine. The earlier analysis of about 610 of the donors excluded any sequence lacking an unambiguous match to a single V gene segment. In an earlier analysis of a few hundred of the donors, a V segment was called functional when productive rearrangements were above 56.7%, and segregating when the standard deviation between donors exceeded 5%. A statistical classification framework was built for diagnosing cytomegalovirus status from the catalog of TCR beta chain sequences. In a later analysis, V and J genes were assigned by comparing TCR nucleotide sequences against IMGT/GENE-DB human TR gene sequences. A later analysis assigned CDR3 sequences and most-parsimonious VDJ recombination scenarios with the TCRdist pipeline. In a later analysis, each TCR beta chain was defined by its CDR3 amino acid sequence together with its V-gene family, and reads lacking a unique V-gene family were excluded. In a later analysis, nearly 600 highly shared, low-generation-probability nucleotide sequences were removed to address suspected cross-contamination and a sequencing artifact. In a later analysis, a clonal expansion index for each public chain was calculated from normalized within-repertoire ranks of inferred template counts. Generation probabilities in a later analysis came from a VDJ recombination model fitted to out-of-frame rearrangements, and those results were checked against IGoR. Hypergeometric tests were used in a later analysis to score TCR-TCR, TCR-HLA and TCR-CMV co-occurrence, with a repertoire-size bias correction applied to the TCR pairs. To estimate false discovery rates, a later analysis permuted the HLA or CMV assignments 20 times. In a later analysis, co-occurring TCRs were grouped with DBSCAN, and TCRdist sequence similarity was added when clustering was performed within HLA-allele-positive subsets. Co-occurrence clustering excluded repertoires with fewer than 30,000 or more than 120,000 public chains, plus five with anomalous nucleotide sharing. TCRdb re-hosts the immuneACCESS table, in-frame sequences only. Its copies lack some clones; in the studies checked, an unresolved V gene accounts for under half of them, and the cause for the rest is not known. From that table come the V and J calls and clone size; the DNA was used to work out D and trimming. In this sample's table one finds about 170,000 clones. The top ten hold 1% to 1.5% of the sample.

The receptor chain draws on TRBV29-1 and TRBJ2-1, with the D gene too uncertain to name. Sequenced: PBMCs. The sequence came from a woman aged 55-69 years in good health and CMV-seronegative. The CDR3 sequence is CSVGVGSYNEQFF. The nucleotide sequence is given as TGCAGCGTTGGTGTCGGCTCCTACAATGAGCAGTTCTTC.